What follows is one T cell receptor beta chain and its context. The record originates from a study of blood T cell repertoires in COVID-19. Turning to the study itself: The United States, Italy and Spain supplied acute and convalescent COVID-19 samples. PBMCs, B-cell-depleted T cells, or T cells were the source of the cDNA or gDNA that made up the material.

As processed by the authors: Estimation of nucleated cell counts relied on the amplification of reference gene primers. Using immunoSEQ multiplex PCR, the repertoire was profiled, and TCRdb retains in-frame clones only, with some absent. V, J and clone size are those of that table, while D and trimming were read from the DNA. The data hold roughly 250,000 clones, with around 85% observed a single time. This CDR3 region has 12 residues. V lost 6 bases and J 6 bases, leaving 8 bases between the germline ends. From germline, CDR1 is MDHEN and CDR2 SYDVKM. This receptor was obtained from a middle-aged woman with active or convalescent COVID-19. The specimen sequenced was peripheral blood. V is TRBV28 and J is TRBJ2-2; D is undetermined. The CDR3 DNA reads TGTGCCAGCAGCCGGAGAGCCGGGGAGCTGTTTTTT. This translates into CASSRRAGELFF.